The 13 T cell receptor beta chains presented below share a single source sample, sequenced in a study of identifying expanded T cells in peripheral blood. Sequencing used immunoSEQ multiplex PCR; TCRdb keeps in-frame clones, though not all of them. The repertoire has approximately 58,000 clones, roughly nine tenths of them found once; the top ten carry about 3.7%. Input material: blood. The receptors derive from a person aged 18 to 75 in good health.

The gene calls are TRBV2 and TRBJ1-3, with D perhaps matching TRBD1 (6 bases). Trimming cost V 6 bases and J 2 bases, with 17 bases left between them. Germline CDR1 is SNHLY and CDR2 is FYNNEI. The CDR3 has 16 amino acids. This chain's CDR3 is CASRKNRESTGNTIYF. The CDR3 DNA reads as TGTGCCAGCAGGAAAAACAGGGAGAGTACTGGAAACACCATATATTTT. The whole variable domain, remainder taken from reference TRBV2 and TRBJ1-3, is EPEVTQTPSHQVTQMGQEVILRCVPISNHLYFYWYRQILGQKVEFLVSFYNNEISEKSEIFDDQFSVERPDGSNFTLKIRSTKLEDSAMYFCASRKNRESTGNTIYFGEGSWLTVV.

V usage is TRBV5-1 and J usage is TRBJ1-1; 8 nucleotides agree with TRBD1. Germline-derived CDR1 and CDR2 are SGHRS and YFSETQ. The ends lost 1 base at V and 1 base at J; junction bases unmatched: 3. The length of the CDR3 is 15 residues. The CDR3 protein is CASSLTGGRNTEAFF. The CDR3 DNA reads TGCGCCAGCAGCTTGACAGGGGGTCGGAACACTGAAGCTTTCTTT.

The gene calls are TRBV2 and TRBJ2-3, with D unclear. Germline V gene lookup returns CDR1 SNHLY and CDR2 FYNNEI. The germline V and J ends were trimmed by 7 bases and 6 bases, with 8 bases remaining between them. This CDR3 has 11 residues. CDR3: CASTRLDTQYF. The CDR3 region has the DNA TGTGCCAGCACCCGGTTGGATACGCAGTATTTT.

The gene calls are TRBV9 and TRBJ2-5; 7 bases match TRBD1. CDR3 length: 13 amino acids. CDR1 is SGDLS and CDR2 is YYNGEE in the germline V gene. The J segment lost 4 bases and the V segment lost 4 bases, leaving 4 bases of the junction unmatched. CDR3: CASSRTGAETQYF. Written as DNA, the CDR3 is TGTGCCAGCAGCAGAACAGGGGCAGAGACCCAGTACTTC. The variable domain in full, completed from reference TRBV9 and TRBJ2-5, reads DSGVTQTPKHLITATGQRVTLRCSPRSGDLSVYWYQQSLDQGLQFLIQYYNGEERAKGNILERFSAQQFPDLHSELNLSSLELGDSALYFCASSRTGAETQYFGPGTRLLVL.

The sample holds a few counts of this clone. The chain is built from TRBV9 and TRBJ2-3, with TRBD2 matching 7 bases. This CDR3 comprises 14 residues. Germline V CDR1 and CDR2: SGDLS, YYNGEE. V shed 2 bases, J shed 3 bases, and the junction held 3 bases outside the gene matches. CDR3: CASSVLGGTDTQYF. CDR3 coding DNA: TGTGCCAGCAGCGTTTTGGGGGGGACAGATACGCAGTATTTT.

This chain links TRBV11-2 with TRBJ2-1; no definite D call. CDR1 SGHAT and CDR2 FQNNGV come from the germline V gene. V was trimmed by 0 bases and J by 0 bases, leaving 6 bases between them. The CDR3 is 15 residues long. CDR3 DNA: TGTGCCAGCAGCTTAGACCTTTCCTCCTACAATGAGCAGTTCTTC. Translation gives CASSLDLSSYNEQFF.

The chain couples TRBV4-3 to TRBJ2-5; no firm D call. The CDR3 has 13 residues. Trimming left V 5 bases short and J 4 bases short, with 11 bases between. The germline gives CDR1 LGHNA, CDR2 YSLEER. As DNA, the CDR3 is TGCGCCAGCAGCTACTTAACCGGAGAGACCCAGTACTTC. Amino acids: CASSYLTGETQYF.

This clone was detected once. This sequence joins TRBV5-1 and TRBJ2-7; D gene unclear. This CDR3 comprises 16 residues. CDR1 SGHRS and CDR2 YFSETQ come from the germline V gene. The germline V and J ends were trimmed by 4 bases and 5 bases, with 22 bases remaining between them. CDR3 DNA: TGCGCCAGCAGCCTAGTCCAAGGAATGGGGTCTCACGAGCAGTACTTC. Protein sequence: CASSLVQGMGSHEQYF.

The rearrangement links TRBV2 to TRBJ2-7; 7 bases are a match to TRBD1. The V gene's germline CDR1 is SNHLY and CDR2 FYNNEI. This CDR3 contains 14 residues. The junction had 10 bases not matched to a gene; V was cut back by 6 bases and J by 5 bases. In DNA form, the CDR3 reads TGTGCCAGCAGAGAGAGGGGGCGCACCAACGAGCAGTACTTC. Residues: CASRERGRTNEQYF. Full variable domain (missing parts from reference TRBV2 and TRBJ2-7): EPEVTQTPSHQVTQMGQEVILRCVPISNHLYFYWYRQILGQKVEFLVSFYNNEISEKSEIFDDQFSVERPDGSNFTLKIRSTKLEDSAMYFCASRERGRTNEQYFGPGTRLTVT.

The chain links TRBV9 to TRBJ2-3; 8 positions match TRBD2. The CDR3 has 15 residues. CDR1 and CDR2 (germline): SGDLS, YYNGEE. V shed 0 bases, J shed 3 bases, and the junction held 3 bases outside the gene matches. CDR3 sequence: CASSVDGGATDTQYF. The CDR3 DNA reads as TGTGCCAGCAGCGTAGACGGGGGGGCGACAGATACGCAGTATTTT.

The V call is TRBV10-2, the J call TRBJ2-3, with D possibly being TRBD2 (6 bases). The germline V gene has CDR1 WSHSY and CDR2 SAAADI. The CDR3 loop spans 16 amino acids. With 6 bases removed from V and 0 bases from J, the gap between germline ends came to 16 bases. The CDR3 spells CASRGIGTSSTDTQYF. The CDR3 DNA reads TGCGCCAGCAGGGGGATAGGGACTTCTAGCACAGATACGCAGTATTTT.

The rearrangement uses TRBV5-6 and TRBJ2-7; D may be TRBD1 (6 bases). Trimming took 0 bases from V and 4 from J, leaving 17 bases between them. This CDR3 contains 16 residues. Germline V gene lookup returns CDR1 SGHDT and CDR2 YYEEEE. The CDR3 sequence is CASSLGSGGWGYEQYF. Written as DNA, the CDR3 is TGTGCCAGCAGCTTGGGCTCTGGGGGCTGGGGGTACGAGCAGTACTTC.

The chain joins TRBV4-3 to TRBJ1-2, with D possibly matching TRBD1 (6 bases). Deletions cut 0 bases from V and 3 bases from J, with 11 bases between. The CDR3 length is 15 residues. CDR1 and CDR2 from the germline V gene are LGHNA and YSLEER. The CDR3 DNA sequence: TGCGCCAGCAGCCAAGATTGGGGGCACGACTATGGCTACACCTTC. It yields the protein CASSQDWGHDYGYTF.